The T cell receptor (beta chain) described here comes from a study of control samples from healthy donors and cancer patients. Assay: immunoSEQ multiplex PCR; the TCRdb copy retains only in-frame clones and omits some. The table has about 120,000 clones, approximately 92% seen once. CDR1 and CDR2 from the germline V gene are SNHLY and FYNNEI. Trimming removed 7 bases at V and 1 base at J, with 16 bases between. The CDR3 covers 15 residues. Sequencing used PBMCs. This chain uses TRBV2 with TRBJ1-1; no clear D gene. The clonotype comes from an elderly man with head and neck cancer. Here the CDR3 reads CASTGRTRGNTEAFF. CDR3 sequence (DNA): TGTGCCAGCACTGGGAGAACCCGGGGGAACACTGAAGCTTTCTTT.